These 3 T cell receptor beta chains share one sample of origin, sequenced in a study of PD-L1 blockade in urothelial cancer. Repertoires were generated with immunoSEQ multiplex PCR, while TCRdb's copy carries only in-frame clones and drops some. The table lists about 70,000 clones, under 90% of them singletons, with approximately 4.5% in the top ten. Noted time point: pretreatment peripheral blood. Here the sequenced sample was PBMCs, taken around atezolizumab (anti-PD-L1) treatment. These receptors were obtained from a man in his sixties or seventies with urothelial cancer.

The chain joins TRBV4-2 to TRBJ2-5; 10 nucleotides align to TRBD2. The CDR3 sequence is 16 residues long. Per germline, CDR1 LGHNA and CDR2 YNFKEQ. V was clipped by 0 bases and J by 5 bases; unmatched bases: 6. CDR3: CASSQDLAGGVETQYF. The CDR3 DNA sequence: TGTGCCAGCAGCCAAGATTTAGCGGGAGGAGTGGAGACCCAGTACTTC.

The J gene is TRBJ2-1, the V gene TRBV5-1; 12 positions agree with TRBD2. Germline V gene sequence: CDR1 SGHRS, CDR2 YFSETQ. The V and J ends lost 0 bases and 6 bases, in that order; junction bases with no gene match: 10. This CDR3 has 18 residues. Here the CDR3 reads CASSLAVTSGRLPNEQFF. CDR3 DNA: TGCGCCAGCAGCTTGGCCGTTACTAGCGGGAGGTTGCCCAATGAGCAGTTCTTC.

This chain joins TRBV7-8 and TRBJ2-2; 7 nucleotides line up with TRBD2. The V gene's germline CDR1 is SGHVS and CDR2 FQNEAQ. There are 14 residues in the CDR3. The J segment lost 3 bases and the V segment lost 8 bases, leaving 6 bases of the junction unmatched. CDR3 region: CASLWGGDTGELFF. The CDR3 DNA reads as TGTGCCAGCCTGTGGGGGGGGGACACCGGGGAGCTGTTTTTT. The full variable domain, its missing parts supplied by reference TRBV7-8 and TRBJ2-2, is GAGVSQSPRYKVAKRGQDVALRCDPISGHVSLFWYQQALGQGPEFLTYFQNEAQLDKSGLPSDRFFAERPEGSVSTLKIQRTQQEDSAVYLCASLWGGDTGELFFGEGSRLTVL.